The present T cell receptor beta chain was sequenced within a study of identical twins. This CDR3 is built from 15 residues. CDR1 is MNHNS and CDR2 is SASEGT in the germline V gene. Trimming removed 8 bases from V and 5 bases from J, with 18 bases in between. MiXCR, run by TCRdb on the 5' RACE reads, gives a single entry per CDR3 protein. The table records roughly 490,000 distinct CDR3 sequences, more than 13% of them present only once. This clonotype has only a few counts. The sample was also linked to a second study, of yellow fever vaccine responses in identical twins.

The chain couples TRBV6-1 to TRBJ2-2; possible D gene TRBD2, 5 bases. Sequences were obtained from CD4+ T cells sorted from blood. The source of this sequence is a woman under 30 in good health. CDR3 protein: CASGNRASGTGELFF. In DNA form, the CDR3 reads TGTGCCAGCGGAAACCGGGCCTCGGGGACCGGGGAGCTGTTTTTT.